This T cell receptor (beta chain) was sequenced in a study of post-analysis software for immune sequencing data (dated by TCRdb to 2014 to 2015). For context, the study as a whole: Recorded disease courses included relapsing-remitting, secondary progressive and progressive-relapsing multiple sclerosis, with some patients lacking subtype annotation. Patient repertoires were compared against ten to twelve previously published healthy control repertoires from donors aged 6 to 25 years. A subset of samples was prepared in parallel using single-end sample barcoding, then pooled and co-amplified after Illumina adapter ligation.

A note on this clonotype: The target of this receptor is not known. No base quality information exists; no much larger clone differs at one position.

TCR beta repertoires were profiled from peripheral blood of about a dozen young patients with multiple sclerosis to demonstrate the VDJtools post-analysis software. Multiple sclerosis patients were children and adolescents aged about 6 to 17 years. Receptor libraries were prepared by PCR. The sequencer listed for this sample is Illumina HiSeq 2500. To reduce PCR and sequencing biases, unique molecular identifiers were built into the TCR beta cDNA libraries. Per 1 to 10 million input T cells, approximately 500,000 cDNA molecules were obtained, such that each molecule approximated one T cell. The patient libraries were prepared and sequenced using the same protocol as the earlier healthy control dataset. Samples belonging to the same batch were prepared together, multiplexed and sequenced on a shared HiSeq lane. On the study's bioinformatics: Raw barcoded reads were processed with MIGEC, and single-read molecular identifier groups were discarded before consensus assembly and CDR3 extraction. Clonotype tables were post-analysed with VDJtools, and diversity was normalized by down-sampling all datasets to the smallest sample size. In repertoire overlap clustering, CDR3 amino acid sequences, but not nucleotide sequences, were matched to correct batch-related cross-sample contamination. TCRdb reprocessed the public reads (quality trimming at Q25 with fastp, clone calling with MiXCR) and kept in-frame beta chains. A single entry per CDR3 protein holds the most common genes and DNA from its merged rows. None of the V and J calls come from the authors' own analysis; TCRdb made them. Present in this sample are about 460,000 distinct CDR3 sequences, 45% of which were seen just once. The top ten clonotypes cover about 12% of the sample.

General findings and caveats noted by the study authors: Significantly lower normalized Chao1 diversity was found in multiple sclerosis patients than in controls, suggesting substantial peripheral T-cell clonal expansion. The control group was slightly older than the multiple sclerosis patient group. Direct clustering with F measure showed strong co-clustering of samples prepared in the same batch, prompting a batch-effect correction.

The source material was blood. The sequence came from a girl aged 5-17 years with multiple sclerosis.

At the DNA level, the sequence is TGTGCCAGCTCAACGAGTAGCCCTGACAATGAGCAGTTCTTC. This translates into CASSTSSPDNEQFF. The chain is assembled from TRBV18 and TRBJ2-1, with an unclear D gene assignment. Its CDR3 holds 14 amino acids, cysteine through phenylalanine. Solely the CDR3 DNA is kept, with 42 bases framed from the first base. The CDR1 and CDR2 encoded by the germline V gene are KGHSH and LQKENI. The V end loses 5 bases and the J end loses 5 bases, and a stretch of 13 bases separates them.